Below, 21 T cell receptor beta chains from the same sample are listed, as sequenced in a study of T cell responses to AZD1222 COVID-19 vaccine. Clones were sequenced by immunoSEQ multiplex PCR, and TCRdb holds only the in-frame ones, with some missing. The sample carries fewer than 200,000 clones, approximately 90% recorded once. The source was peripheral blood, collected on day 0 of AZD1222 vaccination. These receptors were collected from an adult in good health.

The chain employs TRBV11-3 and TRBJ1-3; D is unclear. CDR1 is SGHNT, CDR2 YENEEA, per germline. The germline V and J ends were trimmed by 2 bases and 4 bases, with 12 bases remaining between them. This CDR3 region has 15 residues. The CDR3 nucleotides read TGTGCCAGCAGCTTATCGGGTCACAGCGGAAACACCATATATTTT. Protein product: CASSLSGHSGNTIYF.

The chain links TRBV28 to TRBJ1-2; D perhaps matches TRBD1 (5 bases). The V and J ends lost 8 bases and 7 bases respectively, with 23 bases between them. There are 15 residues in the CDR3. Germline V gene lookup returns CDR1 MDHEN and CDR2 SYDVKM. CDR3 sequence: CASALGGTLAGGYTF. CDR3 bases: TGTGCCAGCGCTTTAGGAGGGACGCTCGCGGGTGGCTACACCTTC.

The genes are TRBV3-1 (or the pseudogene TRBV3-2) and TRBJ2-1; D is ambiguous. The CDR3 is 15 residues long. Per germline, CDR1 LGHDT and CDR2 YNNKEL (reference sequence). The V end was cut by 1 base, the J end by 9 bases, with 16 bases between. In DNA form, the CDR3 reads TGTGCCAGCAGCCAAGTCGGTGGCTACCAAGGTGAGCAGTTCTTC. This encodes CASSQVGGYQGEQFF.

J is TRBJ2-5 and V is TRBV9, with 11 bases lining up with TRBD2. The CDR3 consists of 19 residues. Trimming removed 6 bases from V and 2 bases from J; junction bases left unmatched: 18. Germline V gene data show CDR1 as SGDLS and CDR2 as YYNGEE. The DNA of the CDR3 is TGTGCCAGCACTCACGGGGGGACTAGCGGACTCCACCTACAAGAGACCCAGTACTTC. It encodes CASTHGGTSGLHLQETQYF.

The CDR3, as DNA: TGTGCCAGCAGTTTATTCCCCAGTTTTAGCAATCAGCCCCAGCATTTT. Protein: CASSLFPSFSNQPQHF. The chain is built from TRBV6-2 or TRBV6-3 and TRBJ1-5, with D hard to call. The V and J ends lost 4 bases and 0 bases respectively, with 13 bases between them. This CDR3 region has 16 residues. Germline V gene sequence: CDR1 MNHEY, CDR2 SVGEGT.

The chain links TRBV6-5 to TRBJ1-6; no clear D. This CDR3 is 15 amino acids long. Germline values: CDR1 MNHEY, CDR2 SVGAGI. V lost 0 bases to trimming and J lost 9 bases, with 12 bases between them. The CDR3 here is CASSYSYLAGSPLHF. As DNA, the CDR3 is TGTGCCAGCAGTTACTCGTATCTAGCTGGTTCACCCCTCCACTTT.

The J gene is TRBJ2-1, the V gene TRBV6-5; the D is unclear. The V end lost 4 bases, the J end lost 7 bases, and 20 bases lay between the germline ends. CDR3 length equals 16 residues. CDR1 and CDR2 (germline): MNHEY, SVGAGI. CDR3: CASSSPHRAGRNEQFF. CDR3 nucleotide sequence: TGTGCCAGCAGTTCCCCCCACCGGGCAGGAAGAAATGAGCAGTTCTTC.

The chain joins TRBV3-1 (or the pseudogene TRBV3-2) to TRBJ1-4; D unresolved. CDR1 LGHDT and CDR2 YNNKEL come from the germline V gene (reference sequence). This CDR3 is built from 15 residues. V dropped 0 bases and J dropped 7 bases, with 12 bases sitting between them. CDR3 coding DNA: TGTGCCAGCAGCCAAGATACGGGAGGGCGTGAAAAACTGTTTTTT. Translation: CASSQDTGGREKLFF.

The chain is built from TRBV3-1 (or the pseudogene TRBV3-2) and TRBJ1-2; 10 bases match TRBD1. The CDR3 is 15 amino acids. The germline gives CDR1 LGHDT, CDR2 YNNKEL (reference sequence). J gave up 7 bases and V 6 bases, and 11 bases lay outside the gene matches. The CDR3 region is CASRPTGTGVSGYTF. The CDR3 region has the DNA TGTGCCAGCAGACCAACCGGGACAGGGGTATCTGGCTACACCTTC.

To note about this clone: An end of the junction does not agree with germline; a read error may underlie this. The rearrangement joins TRBV6-5 to TRBJ2-7; D uncertain. CDR3 length equals 15 residues. Germline V gene sequence: CDR1 MNHEY, CDR2 SVGAGI. CDR3 sequence reads: CASSYSFETSSPGHF. CDR3 bases: TGTGCCAGCAGTTACTCGTTTGAGACGTCAAGCCCCGGCCACTTC.

This clone was observed once. The rearrangement links TRBV2 to TRBJ1-4; weak D call: TRBD1 (5 bases). V was shortened by 4 bases and J by 11 bases, with 11 bases between the two germline ends. CDR3 length: 12 amino acids. CDR1 and CDR2 from the germline V gene are SNHLY and FYNNEI. In DNA, the CDR3 is TGTGCCAGCAGTGCGGGGCAAACGAAACTGTTTTTT. Its protein product is CASSAGQTKLFF. The full variable domain, with the rest looked up from reference TRBV2 and TRBJ1-4, is EPEVTQTPSHQVTQMGQEVILRCVPISNHLYFYWYRQILGQKVEFLVSFYNNEISEKSEIFDDQFSVERPDGSNFTLKIRSTKLEDSAMYFCASSAGQTKLFFGSGTQLSVL.

The V call is TRBV5-5, the J call TRBJ1-2; 7 positions match TRBD1. The J segment lost 2 bases and the V segment lost 0 bases, leaving 10 bases of the junction unmatched. This CDR3 has 17 amino acids. CDR1 and CDR2 from the germline V gene are SGHKS and YYEKEE (reference sequence). The CDR3 DNA follows: TGTGCCAGCAGCTTGGCACCAGTTTCGGGACAGAACTATGGCTACACCTTC. This sequence encodes CASSLAPVSGQNYGYTF.

V usage is TRBV6-1 and J usage is TRBJ2-5; 8 nucleotides agree with TRBD2. The CDR3 consists of 19 residues. Trimming took 1 base from V and 1 from J; bases not matched to a gene: 14. Germline loops: CDR1 MNHNS, CDR2 SASEGT. CDR3 amino acids: CASSEEKVSGVPVQETQYF. CDR3 coding DNA: TGTGCCAGCAGTGAAGAGAAAGTTAGCGGGGTCCCCGTCCAAGAGACCCAGTACTTC.

Remarks on this clone: A read error may produce the germline difference seen at one junction end. This chain links TRBV7-3 with TRBJ2-5, with TRBD1 identical over 7 bases. CDR1 and CDR2 (germline): SGHTA, FQGTGA. The CDR3 extends over 12 amino acids. CDR3 in amino acids: CASSSKTGPLNF. CDR3 bases: TGTGCCAGCAGCTCAAAGACAGGGCCCCTGAACTTC.

This chain joins TRBV4-3 and TRBJ1-5; D remains unclear. V gave up 3 bases and J gave up 6 bases, with 12 bases separating them. The CDR3 consists of 14 residues. Germline CDR1 is LGHNA and CDR2 is YSLEER. CDR3 DNA sequence: TGCGCCAGCAGCCATGGCCTGAGGAGTCAGCCCCAGCATTTT. Protein sequence: CASSHGLRSQPQHF.

The genes are TRBV5-1 and TRBJ1-1; D call uncertain. Germline V CDR1 and CDR2: SGHRS, YFSETQ. Trimming left V 2 bases short and J 1 base short, with 9 bases between. This CDR3 has 14 residues. CDR3 in amino acids: CASSLPETNTEAFF. In nucleotides, the CDR3 is TGCGCCAGCAGCTTACCGGAGACGAACACTGAAGCTTTCTTT.

V gene TRBV10-3 combines with J gene TRBJ1-2; D is possibly TRBD1 (5 bases). The V end lost 11 bases, the J end lost 3 bases, and 22 bases lay between the germline ends. CDR3 length: 15 amino acids. The germline V gene encodes CDR1 ENHRY and CDR2 SYGVKD. CDR3 residues: CAAEPSGGMDYGYTF. The DNA of the CDR3 is TGTGCCGCTGAACCCTCGGGGGGGATGGACTATGGCTACACCTTC.

This clone appeared a few times. The V and J genes are TRBV7-8 and TRBJ2-7, with a tentative D call TRBD1 (5 bases). V was clipped by 1 base and J by 1 base, with 11 bases between them. CDR1 is SGHVS and CDR2 is FQNEAQ in the germline V gene. The CDR3 is made up of 15 amino acids. The CDR3 spells CASSLGQSPSYEQYF. The CDR3 DNA is TGTGCCAGCAGCTTAGGACAGTCGCCATCCTACGAGCAGTACTTC.

The genes are TRBV5-8 and TRBJ2-5, with TRBD1 matching over 9 bases. The trim removed 4 bases at V and 1 base at J, leaving 5 bases unmatched. This CDR3 has 15 amino acids. Germline V gene lookup returns CDR1 SGHTS and CDR2 YDEGEE. For the CDR3, the DNA is TGTGCCAGCAGCCAGGGACAGGGAACCCAAGAGACCCAGTACTTC. Translation gives CASSQGQGTQETQYF.

The DNA of the CDR3 is TGTGCCAGTAGTCCCTGGACAGTAGGTAATGAAAAACTGTTTTTT. This codes for CASSPWTVGNEKLFF. The chain uses TRBV19 and TRBJ1-4; possibly TRBD1 for D (6 bases). The CDR3 runs 15 residues. V shed 5 bases and J shed 4 bases, with 14 bases lying between them. Germline loops: CDR1 LNHDA, CDR2 SQIVND (reference sequence).

The rearrangement links TRBV4-2 to TRBJ1-2; 7 bases agree with TRBD1. The germline V gene has CDR1 LGHNA and CDR2 YNFKEQ. The CDR3 length is 15 residues. Trimming at V came to 0 bases and at J to 6 bases, leaving 7 bases not matched to a gene. Here the CDR3 reads CASSQDPEQGHGYTF. In DNA form, the CDR3 reads TGTGCCAGCAGCCAAGATCCGGAACAGGGGCATGGCTACACCTTC.